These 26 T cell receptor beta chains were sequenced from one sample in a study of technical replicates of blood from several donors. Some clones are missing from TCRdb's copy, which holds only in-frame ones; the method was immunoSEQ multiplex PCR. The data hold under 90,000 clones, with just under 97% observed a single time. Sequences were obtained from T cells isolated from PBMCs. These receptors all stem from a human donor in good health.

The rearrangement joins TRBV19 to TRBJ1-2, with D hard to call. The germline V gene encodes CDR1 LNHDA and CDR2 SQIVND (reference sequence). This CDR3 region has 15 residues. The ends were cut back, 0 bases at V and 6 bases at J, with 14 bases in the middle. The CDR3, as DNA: TGTGCCAGTAGTATAGATTGGTCGGGGAGGGATGGCTACACCTTC. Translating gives CASSIDWSGRDGYTF.

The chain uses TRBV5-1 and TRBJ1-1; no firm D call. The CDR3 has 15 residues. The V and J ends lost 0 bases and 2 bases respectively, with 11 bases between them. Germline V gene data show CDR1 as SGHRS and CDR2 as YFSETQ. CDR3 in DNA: TGCGCCAGCAGCTTGGTAGCGGCAAGAAACACTGAAGCTTTCTTT. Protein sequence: CASSLVAARNTEAFF.

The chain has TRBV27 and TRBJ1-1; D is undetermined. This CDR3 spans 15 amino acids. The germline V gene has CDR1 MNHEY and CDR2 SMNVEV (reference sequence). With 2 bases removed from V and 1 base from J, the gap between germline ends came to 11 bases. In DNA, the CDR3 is TGTGCCAGCAGTTTACTGGGAGTTCGGAACACTGAAGCTTTCTTT. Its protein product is CASSLLGVRNTEAFF.

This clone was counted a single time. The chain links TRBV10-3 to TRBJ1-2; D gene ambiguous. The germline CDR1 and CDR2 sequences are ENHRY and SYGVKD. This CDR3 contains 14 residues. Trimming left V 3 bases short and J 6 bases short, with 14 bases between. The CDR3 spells CAISDVGLSDGYTF. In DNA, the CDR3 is TGTGCCATCAGTGATGTGGGCCTCTCCGATGGCTACACCTTC.

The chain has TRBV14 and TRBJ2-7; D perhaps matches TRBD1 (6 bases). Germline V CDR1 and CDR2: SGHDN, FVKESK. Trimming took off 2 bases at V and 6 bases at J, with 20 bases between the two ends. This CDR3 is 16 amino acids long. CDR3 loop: CASSQIRGFPVSEQYF. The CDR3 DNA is TGTGCCAGCAGCCAAATTAGGGGGTTTCCCGTTTCCGAGCAGTACTTC.

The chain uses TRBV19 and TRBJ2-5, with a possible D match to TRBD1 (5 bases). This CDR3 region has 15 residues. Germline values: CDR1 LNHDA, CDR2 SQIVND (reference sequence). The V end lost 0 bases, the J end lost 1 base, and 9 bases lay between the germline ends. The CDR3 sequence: CASSIDQGSQETQYF. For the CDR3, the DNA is TGTGCCAGTAGTATAGATCAGGGTTCCCAAGAGACCCAGTACTTC.

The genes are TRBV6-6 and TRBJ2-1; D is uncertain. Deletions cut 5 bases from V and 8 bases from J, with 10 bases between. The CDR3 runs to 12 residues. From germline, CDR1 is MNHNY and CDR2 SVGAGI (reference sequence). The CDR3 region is CASSPPSDEQFF. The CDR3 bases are TGTGCCAGCAGTCCCCCGAGCGATGAGCAGTTCTTC.

DNA of the CDR3: TGTGCCAGCAGCTTGGGGGGTAGGGGCTCTGGAAACACCATATATTTT. Translated: CASSLGGRGSGNTIYF. The V call is TRBV5-4, the J call TRBJ1-3; a weak D match, TRBD1 (5 bases). Germline CDR1 and CDR2: SGHNT and YYREEE (reference sequence). V lost 0 bases and J lost 0, with 10 bases in between. The CDR3 contains 16 residues.

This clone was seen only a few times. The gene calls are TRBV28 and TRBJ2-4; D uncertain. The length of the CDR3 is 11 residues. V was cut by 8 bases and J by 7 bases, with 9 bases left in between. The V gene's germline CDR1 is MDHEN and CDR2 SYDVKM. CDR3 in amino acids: CASSMRNIQYF. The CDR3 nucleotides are TGTGCCAGCTCGATGAGGAACATTCAGTACTTC. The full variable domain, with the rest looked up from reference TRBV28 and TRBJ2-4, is DVKVTQSSRYLVKRTGEKVFLECVQDMDHENMFWYRQDPGLGLRLIYFSYDVKMKEKGDIPEGYSVSREKKERFSLILESASTNQTSMYLCASSMRNIQYFGAGTRLSVL.

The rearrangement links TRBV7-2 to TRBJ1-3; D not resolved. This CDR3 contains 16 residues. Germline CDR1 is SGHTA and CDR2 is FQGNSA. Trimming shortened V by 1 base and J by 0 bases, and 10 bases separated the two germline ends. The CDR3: CASSLVSPYSGNTIYF. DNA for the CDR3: TGTGCCAGCAGCTTAGTATCCCCTTACTCTGGAAACACCATATATTTT.

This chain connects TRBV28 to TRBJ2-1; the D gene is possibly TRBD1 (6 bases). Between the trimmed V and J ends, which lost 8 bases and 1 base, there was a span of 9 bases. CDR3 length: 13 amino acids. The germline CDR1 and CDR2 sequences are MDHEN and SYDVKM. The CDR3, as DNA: TGTGCCAGCTCGACAGGTTCCTACAATGAGCAGTTCTTC. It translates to CASSTGSYNEQFF.

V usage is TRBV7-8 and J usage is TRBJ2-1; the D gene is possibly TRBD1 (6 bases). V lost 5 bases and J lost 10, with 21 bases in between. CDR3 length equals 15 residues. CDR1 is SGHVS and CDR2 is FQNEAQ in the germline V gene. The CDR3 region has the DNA TGTGCCAGCAGCGCGCAATGGGGGCCGGCTGGGGAGCAGTTCTTC. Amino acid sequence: CASSAQWGPAGEQFF.

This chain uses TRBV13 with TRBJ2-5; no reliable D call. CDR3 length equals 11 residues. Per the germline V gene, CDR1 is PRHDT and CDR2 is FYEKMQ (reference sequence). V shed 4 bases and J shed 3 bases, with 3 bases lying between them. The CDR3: CASSSKETQYF. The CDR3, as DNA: TGTGCCAGCAGCTCTAAAGAGACCCAGTACTTC. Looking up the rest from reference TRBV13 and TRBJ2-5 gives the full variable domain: AAGVIQSPRHLIKEKRETATLKCYPIPRHDTVYWYQQGPGQDPQFLISFYEKMQSDKGSIPDRFSAQQFSDYHSELNMSSLELGDSALYFCASSSKETQYFGPGTRLLVL.

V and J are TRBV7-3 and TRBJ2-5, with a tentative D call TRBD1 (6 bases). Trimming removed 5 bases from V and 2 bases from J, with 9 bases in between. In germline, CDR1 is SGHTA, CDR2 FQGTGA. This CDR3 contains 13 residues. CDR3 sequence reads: CASSPGQQETQYF. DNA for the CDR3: TGTGCCAGCAGCCCCGGACAGCAAGAGACCCAGTACTTC.

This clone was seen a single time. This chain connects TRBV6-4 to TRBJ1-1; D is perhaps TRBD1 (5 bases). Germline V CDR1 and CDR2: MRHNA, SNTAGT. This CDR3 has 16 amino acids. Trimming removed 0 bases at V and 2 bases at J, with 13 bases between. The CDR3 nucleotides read TGTGCCAGCAGTGACTCGGGGCTCGGCCCAAACACTGAAGCTTTCTTT. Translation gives CASSDSGLGPNTEAFF.

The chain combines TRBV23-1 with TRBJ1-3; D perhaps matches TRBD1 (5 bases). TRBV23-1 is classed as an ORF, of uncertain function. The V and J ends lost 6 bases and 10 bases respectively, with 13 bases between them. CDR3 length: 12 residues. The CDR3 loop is CASRLNRCTIYF. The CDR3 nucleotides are TGCGCCAGCAGGCTTAACAGGTGTACCATATATTTT.

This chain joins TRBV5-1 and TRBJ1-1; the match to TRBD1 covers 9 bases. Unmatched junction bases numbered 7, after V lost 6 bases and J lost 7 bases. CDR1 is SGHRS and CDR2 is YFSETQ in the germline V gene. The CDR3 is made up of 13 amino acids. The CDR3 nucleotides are TGCGCCAGCAACTCAGGGACAGGGAGTGAAGCTTTCTTT. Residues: CASNSGTGSEAFF. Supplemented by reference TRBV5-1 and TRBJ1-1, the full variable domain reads KAGVTQTPRYLIKTRGQQVTLSCSPISGHRSVSWYQQTPGQGLQFLFEYFSETQRNKGNFPGRFSGRQFSNSRSEMNVSTLELGDSALYLCASNSGTGSEAFFGQGTRLTVV.

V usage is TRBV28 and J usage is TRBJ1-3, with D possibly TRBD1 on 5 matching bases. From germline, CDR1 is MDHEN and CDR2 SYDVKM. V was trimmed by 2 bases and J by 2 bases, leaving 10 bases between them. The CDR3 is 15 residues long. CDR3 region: CASSLGQGTGNTIYF. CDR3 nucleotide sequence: TGTGCCAGCAGTTTAGGGCAGGGAACTGGAAACACCATATATTTT.

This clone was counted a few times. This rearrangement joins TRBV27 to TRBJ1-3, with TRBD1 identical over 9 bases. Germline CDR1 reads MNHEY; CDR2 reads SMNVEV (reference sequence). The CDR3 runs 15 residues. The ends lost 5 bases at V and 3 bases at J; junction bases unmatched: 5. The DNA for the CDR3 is TGTGCCAGCAGTAACGGACAGGGGCTTGGAAACACCATATATTTT. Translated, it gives CASSNGQGLGNTIYF.

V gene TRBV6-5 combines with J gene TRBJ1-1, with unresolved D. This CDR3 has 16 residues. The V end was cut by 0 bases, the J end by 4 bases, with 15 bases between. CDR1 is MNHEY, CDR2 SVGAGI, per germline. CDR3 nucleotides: TGTGCCAGCAGTTACTCCGTTACAGACATTCTCACTGAAGCTTTCTTT. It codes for CASSYSVTDILTEAFF.

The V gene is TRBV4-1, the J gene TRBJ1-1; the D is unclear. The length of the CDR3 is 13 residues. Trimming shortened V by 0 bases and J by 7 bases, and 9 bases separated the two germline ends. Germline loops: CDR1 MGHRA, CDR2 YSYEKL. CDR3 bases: TGCGCCAGCAGCCAAGATAGAGGGATTGAAGCTTTCTTT. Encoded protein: CASSQDRGIEAFF.

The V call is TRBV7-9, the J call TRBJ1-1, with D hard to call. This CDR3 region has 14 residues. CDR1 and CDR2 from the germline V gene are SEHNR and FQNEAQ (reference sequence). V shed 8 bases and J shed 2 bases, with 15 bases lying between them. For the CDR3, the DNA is TGTGCCAGCGGCTACGACGGGAGTAACACTGAAGCTTTCTTT. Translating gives CASGYDGSNTEAFF.

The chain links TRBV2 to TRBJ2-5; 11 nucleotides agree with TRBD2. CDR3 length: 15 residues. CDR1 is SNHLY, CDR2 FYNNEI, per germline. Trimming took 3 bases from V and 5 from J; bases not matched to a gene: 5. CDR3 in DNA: TGTGCCAGCAGTGAGCGCGCTAGCGGGGGGGAGACCCAGTACTTC. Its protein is CASSERASGGETQYF.

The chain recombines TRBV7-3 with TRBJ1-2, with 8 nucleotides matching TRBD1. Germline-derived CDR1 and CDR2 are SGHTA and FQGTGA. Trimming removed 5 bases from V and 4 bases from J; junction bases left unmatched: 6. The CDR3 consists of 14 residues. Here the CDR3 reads CASSPPGTGYGYTF. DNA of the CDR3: TGTGCCAGCAGCCCACCCGGGACAGGCTATGGCTACACCTTC. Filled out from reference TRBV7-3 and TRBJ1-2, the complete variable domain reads GAGVSQTPSNKVTEKGKYVELRCDPISGHTALYWYRQSLGQGPEFLIYFQGTGAADDSGLPNDRFFAVRPEGSVSTLKIQRTERGDSAVYLCASSPPGTGYGYTFGSGTRLTVV.

The CDR3 is CAWSGLGTGANQPQHF. CDR3 bases: TGTGCCTGGAGTGGTTTGGGGACAGGGGCAAATCAGCCCCAGCATTTT. The chain is built from TRBV30 and TRBJ1-5; 10 nucleotides align to TRBD1. Trimming took 1 base from V and 4 from J; bases not matched to a gene: 7. The length of the CDR3 is 16 residues. The germline gives CDR1 GTSNPN, CDR2 SVGIG (reference sequence).

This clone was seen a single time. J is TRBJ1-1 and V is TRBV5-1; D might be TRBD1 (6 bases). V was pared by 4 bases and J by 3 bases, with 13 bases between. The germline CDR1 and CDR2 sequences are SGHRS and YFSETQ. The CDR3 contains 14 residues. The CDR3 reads CASSPIQGDTEAFF. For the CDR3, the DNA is TGCGCCAGCAGCCCGATACAGGGCGACACTGAAGCTTTCTTT.